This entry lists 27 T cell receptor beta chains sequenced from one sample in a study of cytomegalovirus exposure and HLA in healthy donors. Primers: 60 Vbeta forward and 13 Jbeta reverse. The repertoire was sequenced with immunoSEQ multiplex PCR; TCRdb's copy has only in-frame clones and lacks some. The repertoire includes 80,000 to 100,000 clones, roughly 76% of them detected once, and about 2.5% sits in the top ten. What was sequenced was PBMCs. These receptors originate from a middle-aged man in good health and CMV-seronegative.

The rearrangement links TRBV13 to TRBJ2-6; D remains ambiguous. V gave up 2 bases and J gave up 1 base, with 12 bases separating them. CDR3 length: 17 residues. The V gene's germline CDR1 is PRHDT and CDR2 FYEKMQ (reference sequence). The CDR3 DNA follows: TGTGCCAGCAGCTTATACGCGCGGCAATCTGGGGCCAACGTCCTGACTTTC. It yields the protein CASSLYARQSGANVLTF.

CDR3 bases: TGTGCCAGCAGCGGTCGGGACAGGGGCCAAGGCTACACCTTC. This sequence encodes CASSGRDRGQGYTF. V is TRBV9 and J is TRBJ1-2, with 10 nucleotides matching TRBD1. Germline V gene lookup returns CDR1 SGDLS and CDR2 YYNGEE. There are 14 residues in the CDR3. Unmatched junction bases numbered 7, after V lost 3 bases and J lost 8 bases. The full variable domain, in which reference TRBV9 and TRBJ1-2 provide the parts outside the CDR3, is DSGVTQTPKHLITATGQRVTLRCSPRSGDLSVYWYQQSLDQGLQFLIQYYNGEERAKGNILERFSAQQFPDLHSELNLSSLELGDSALYFCASSGRDRGQGYTFGSGTRLTVV.

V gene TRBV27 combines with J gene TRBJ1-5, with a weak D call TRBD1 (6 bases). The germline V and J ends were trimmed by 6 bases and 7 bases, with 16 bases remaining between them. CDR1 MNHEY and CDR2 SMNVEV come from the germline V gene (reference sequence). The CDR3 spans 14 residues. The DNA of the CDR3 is TGTGCCAGCAGCCCTTACAGGGTGGAACAGCCCCAGCATTTT. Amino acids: CASSPYRVEQPQHF.

CDR3: CASSDGYQPQHF. CDR3 coding DNA: TGTGCCAGCAGTGACGGGTATCAGCCCCAGCATTTT. The gene calls are TRBV2 and TRBJ1-5; the D is unclear. The CDR3 totals 12 residues. Deletions cut 3 bases from V and 5 bases from J, with 5 bases between. CDR1 and CDR2 (germline): SNHLY, FYNNEI.

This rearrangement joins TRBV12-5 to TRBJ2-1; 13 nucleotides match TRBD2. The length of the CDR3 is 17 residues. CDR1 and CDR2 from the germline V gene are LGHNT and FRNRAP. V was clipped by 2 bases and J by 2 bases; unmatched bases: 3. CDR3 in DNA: TGTGCTAGTGGTTTGCGACTAGCGGGGGGCCCCTACAATGAGCAGTTCTTC. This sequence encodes CASGLRLAGGPYNEQFF.

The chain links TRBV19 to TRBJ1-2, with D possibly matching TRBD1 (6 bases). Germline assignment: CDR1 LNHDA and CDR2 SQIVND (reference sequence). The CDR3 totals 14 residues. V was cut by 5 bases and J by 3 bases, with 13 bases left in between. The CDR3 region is CASSLQGDYYGYTF. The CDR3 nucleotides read TGTGCCAGTAGTCTACAGGGAGATTACTATGGCTACACCTTC.

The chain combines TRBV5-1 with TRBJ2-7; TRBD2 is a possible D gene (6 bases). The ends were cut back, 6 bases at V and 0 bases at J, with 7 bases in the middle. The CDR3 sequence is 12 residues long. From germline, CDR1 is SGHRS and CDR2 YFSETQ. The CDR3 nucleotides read TGCGCCAGCATGGGGGGCTCCTACGAGCAGTACTTC. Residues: CASMGGSYEQYF.

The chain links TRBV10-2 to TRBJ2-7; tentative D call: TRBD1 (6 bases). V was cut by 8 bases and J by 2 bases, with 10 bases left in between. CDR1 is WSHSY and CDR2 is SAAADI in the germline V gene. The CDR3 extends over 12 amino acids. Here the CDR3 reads CASGKGAYEQYF. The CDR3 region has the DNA TGCGCCAGCGGGAAGGGGGCCTACGAGCAGTACTTC.

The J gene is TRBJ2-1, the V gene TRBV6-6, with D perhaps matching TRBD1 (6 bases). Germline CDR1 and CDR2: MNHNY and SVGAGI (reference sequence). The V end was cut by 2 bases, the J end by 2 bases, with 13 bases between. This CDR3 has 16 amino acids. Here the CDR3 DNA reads TGTGCCAGCAGTTACGGGACACCTCGGACCTACAATGAGCAGTTCTTC. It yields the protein CASSYGTPRTYNEQFF.

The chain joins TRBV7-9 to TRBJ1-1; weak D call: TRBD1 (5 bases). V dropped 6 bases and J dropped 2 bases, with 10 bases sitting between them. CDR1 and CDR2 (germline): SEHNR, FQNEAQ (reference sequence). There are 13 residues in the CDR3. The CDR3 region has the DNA TGTGCCAGCAGGCAGGGATTCAACACTGAAGCTTTCTTT. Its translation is CASRQGFNTEAFF.

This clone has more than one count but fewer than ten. The CDR3 loop reads CASSVGWTGVDTEAFF. DNA for the CDR3: TGTGCCAGCAGCGTTGGGTGGACAGGGGTCGACACTGAAGCTTTCTTT. The chain has TRBV5-4 and TRBJ1-1; 9 nucleotides agree with TRBD1. The CDR3 runs 16 residues. CDR1 and CDR2 from the germline V gene are SGHNT and YYREEE (reference sequence). Trimming cost V 4 bases and J 3 bases; bases outside gene matches: 10. The variable domain in full, with the rest retrieved from reference TRBV5-4 and TRBJ1-1, is ETGVTQSPTHLIKTRGQQVTLRCSSQSGHNTVSWYQQALGQGPQFIFQYYREEENGRGNFPPRFSGLQFPNYSSELNVNALELDDSALYLCASSVGWTGVDTEAFFGQGTRLTVV.

CDR3: CASSRTGYEQYF. Written as DNA, the CDR3 is TGTGCCAGCAGCCGTACGGGCTACGAGCAGTACTTC. The chain is built from TRBV14 and TRBJ2-7; D is undetermined. Germline V gene data show CDR1 as SGHDN and CDR2 as FVKESK. V lost 4 bases to trimming and J lost 3 bases, with 7 bases between them. CDR3 length equals 12 residues.

CDR3 protein: CSFVGGGRAGELFF. The DNA for the CDR3 is TGCAGCTTTGTCGGGGGTGGGCGGGCCGGGGAGCTGTTTTTT. The chain employs TRBV29-1 and TRBJ2-2, with D maybe TRBD2 (6 bases). V was pared by 8 bases and J by 6 bases, with 19 bases between. The germline gives CDR1 SQVTM, CDR2 ANQGSEA. CDR3 length equals 14 residues.

DNA for the CDR3: TGTGCCAGCAGCTTAGGAGCGGGAGGCCCTACAGATACGCAGTATTTT. This gives the protein CASSLGAGGPTDTQYF. This sequence joins TRBV7-3 and TRBJ2-3, with 9 bases matching TRBD2. Losses at the gene ends were 2 bases for V and 3 bases for J; bases not matched to a gene: 6. Germline V gene sequence: CDR1 SGHTA, CDR2 FQGTGA. The CDR3 is made up of 16 amino acids.

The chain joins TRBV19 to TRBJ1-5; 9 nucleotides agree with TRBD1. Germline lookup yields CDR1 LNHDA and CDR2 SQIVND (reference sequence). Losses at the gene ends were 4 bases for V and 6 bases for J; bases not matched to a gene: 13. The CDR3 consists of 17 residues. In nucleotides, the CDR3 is TGTGCCAGTAGTACTTCCCGGGACAGGGAGTTTGGTCAGCCCCAGCATTTT. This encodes CASSTSRDREFGQPQHF. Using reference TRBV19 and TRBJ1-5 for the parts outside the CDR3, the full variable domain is DGGITQSPKYLFRKEGQNVTLSCEQNLNHDAMYWYRQDPGQGLRLIYYSQIVNDFQKGDIAEGYSVSREKKESFPLTVTSAQKNPTAFYLCASSTSRDREFGQPQHFGDGTRLSIL.

CDR3 sequence (DNA): TGTGCCAGCAGCGTAGACCCCGGGGGGGCCTCGGAGACCCAGTACTTC. Translation gives CASSVDPGGASETQYF. J is TRBJ2-5 and V is TRBV9; TRBD2 matches 8 bases. The CDR3 is 16 residues long. Per the germline V gene, CDR1 is SGDLS and CDR2 is YYNGEE. V was pared by 0 bases and J by 5 bases, with 9 bases of the junction left unmatched.

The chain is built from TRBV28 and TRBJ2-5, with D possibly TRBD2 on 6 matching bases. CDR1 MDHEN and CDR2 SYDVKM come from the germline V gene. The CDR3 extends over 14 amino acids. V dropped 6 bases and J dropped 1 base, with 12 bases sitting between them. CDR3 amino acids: CASRNGGTQETQYF. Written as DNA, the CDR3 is TGTGCCAGCAGAAACGGGGGTACCCAAGAGACCCAGTACTTC.

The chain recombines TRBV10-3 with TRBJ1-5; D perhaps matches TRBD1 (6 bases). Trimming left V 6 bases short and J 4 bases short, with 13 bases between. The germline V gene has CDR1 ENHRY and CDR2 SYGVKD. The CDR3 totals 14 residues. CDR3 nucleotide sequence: TGTGCCATCAGGGGGGGGGCAATGAATCAGCCCCAGCATTTT. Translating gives CAIRGGAMNQPQHF.

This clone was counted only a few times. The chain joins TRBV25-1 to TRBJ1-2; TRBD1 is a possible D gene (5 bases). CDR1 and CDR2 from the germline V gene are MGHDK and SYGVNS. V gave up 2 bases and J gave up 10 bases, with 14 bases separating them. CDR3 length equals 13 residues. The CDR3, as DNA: TGTGCCAGCAGTGAAGGAGGGGCAAGCCCCTACACCTTC. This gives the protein CASSEGGASPYTF.

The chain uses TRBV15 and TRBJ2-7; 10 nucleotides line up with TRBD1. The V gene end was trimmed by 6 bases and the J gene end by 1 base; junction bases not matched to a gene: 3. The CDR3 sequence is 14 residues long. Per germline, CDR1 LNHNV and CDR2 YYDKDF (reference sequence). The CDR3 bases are TGTGCCACCAGGAGGGACAGGGGTTCCTACGAGCAGTACTTC. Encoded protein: CATRRDRGSYEQYF.

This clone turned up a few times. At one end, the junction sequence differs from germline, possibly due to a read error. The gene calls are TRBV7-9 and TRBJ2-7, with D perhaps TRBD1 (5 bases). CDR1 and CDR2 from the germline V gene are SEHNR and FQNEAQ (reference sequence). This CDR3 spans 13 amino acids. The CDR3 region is CSSSPPLGREQYF. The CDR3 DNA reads TGTTCCAGCAGCCCACCCCTGGGGCGCGAGCAGTACTTC.

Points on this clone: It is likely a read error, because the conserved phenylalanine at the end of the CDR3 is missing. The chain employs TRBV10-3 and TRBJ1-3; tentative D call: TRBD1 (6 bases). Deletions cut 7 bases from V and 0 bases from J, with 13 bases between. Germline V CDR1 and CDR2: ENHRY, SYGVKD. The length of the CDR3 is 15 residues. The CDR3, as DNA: TGTGCCATCACCCCGAGGGGGTCCTCTGGAAACACCATATATCTT. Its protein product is CAITPRGSSGNTIYL.

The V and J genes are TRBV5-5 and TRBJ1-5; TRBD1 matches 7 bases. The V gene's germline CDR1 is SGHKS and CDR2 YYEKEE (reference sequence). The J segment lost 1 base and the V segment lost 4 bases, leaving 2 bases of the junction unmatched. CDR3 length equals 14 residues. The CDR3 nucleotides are TGTGCCAGCAGCGGGGGACAGAGCAATCAGCCCCAGCATTTT. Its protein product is CASSGGQSNQPQHF.

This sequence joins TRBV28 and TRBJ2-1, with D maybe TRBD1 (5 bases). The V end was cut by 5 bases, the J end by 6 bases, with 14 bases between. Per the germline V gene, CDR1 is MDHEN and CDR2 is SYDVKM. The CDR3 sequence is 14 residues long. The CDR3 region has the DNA TGTGCCAGCAGTCCGCTCGGGCAGGGCAATGAGCAGTTCTTC. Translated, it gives CASSPLGQGNEQFF.

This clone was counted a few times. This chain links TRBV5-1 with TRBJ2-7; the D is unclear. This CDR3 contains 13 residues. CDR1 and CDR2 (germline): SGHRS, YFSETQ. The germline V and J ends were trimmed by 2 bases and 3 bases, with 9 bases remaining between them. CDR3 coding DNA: TGCGCCAGCAGCTTAGTACAGCACTACGAGCAGTACTTC. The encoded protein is CASSLVQHYEQYF.

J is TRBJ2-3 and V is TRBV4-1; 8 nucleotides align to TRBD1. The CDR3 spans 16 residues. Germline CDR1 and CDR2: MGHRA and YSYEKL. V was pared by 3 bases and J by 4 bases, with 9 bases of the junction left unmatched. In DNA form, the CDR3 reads TGCGCCAGCAGCCAGCCTCGCAGGGGGCGAGCAGATACGCAGTATTTT. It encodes CASSQPRRGRADTQYF.

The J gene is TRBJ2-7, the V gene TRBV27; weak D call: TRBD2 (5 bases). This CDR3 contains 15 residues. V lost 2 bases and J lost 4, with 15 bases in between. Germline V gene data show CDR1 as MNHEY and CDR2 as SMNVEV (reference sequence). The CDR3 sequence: CASSLGGGAKYEQYF. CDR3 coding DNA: TGTGCCAGCAGTTTAGGAGGCGGAGCTAAATACGAGCAGTACTTC.